Only a few counts were recorded for the clone carrying this TCR beta chain. The antigen is not known. The data were obtained in a study of identical twins. Study outcomes and limitations: Out-of-frame TCR alpha sharing observed in monozygotic twins exceeded model estimates. Sharing of beta out-of-frame sequences by twins showed a weaker excess. Insertion counts were lower in abundant cord blood beta clonotypes, a trend that memory repertoires did not show. Rather than following the same donors, the conclusions depended on cross-sectional statistical analysis.

CDR1 is WSHSY and CDR2 is SAAADI in the germline V gene. V gave up 4 bases and J gave up 5 bases, with 15 bases separating them. CDR3 length: 15 residues. Via MiXCR, TCRdb re-called the 5' RACE reads, giving one row per CDR3 protein. There are 300,000 to 400,000 distinct CDR3 sequences in the sample; 7% to 9.5% occur only once, and approximately 8.9% lies in the top ten. J is TRBJ2-1 and V is TRBV10-2; D not resolved. Input material: naive T cells sorted from blood. The TCR was taken from a woman aged 45-65 years in good health. The DNA of the CDR3 is TGCGCCAGCAGTGCCCATTTTCTCGGCGACAATGAGCAGTTCTTC. It translates to CASSAHFLGDNEQFF.